This TCR beta chain was sequenced during a study of cytomegalovirus exposure and HLA in healthy donors. As regards this clone: Other DNA sequences of this sample code for an identical CDR3.

The PCR made use of 60 Vbeta and 13 Jbeta primers. Produced via immunoSEQ multiplex PCR; TCRdb's table is partial and in-frame only. Among 150,000 to 250,000 clones, 79% were seen once, and the ten largest hold roughly 1.5%. In germline, CDR1 is SNHLY, CDR2 FYNNEI. V was clipped by 4 bases and J by 1 base, with 8 bases between them. The CDR3 sequence is 13 residues long. The clonotype originates from a girl aged 5-17 years in good health and CMV-seropositive. The V call is TRBV2, the J call TRBJ2-7; D may be TRBD2 (5 bases). The sample comprised PBMCs. CDR3 sequence: CASSVERSYEQYF. As DNA, the CDR3 is TGTGCCAGCAGTGTTGAGCGGTCCTACGAGCAGTACTTC.